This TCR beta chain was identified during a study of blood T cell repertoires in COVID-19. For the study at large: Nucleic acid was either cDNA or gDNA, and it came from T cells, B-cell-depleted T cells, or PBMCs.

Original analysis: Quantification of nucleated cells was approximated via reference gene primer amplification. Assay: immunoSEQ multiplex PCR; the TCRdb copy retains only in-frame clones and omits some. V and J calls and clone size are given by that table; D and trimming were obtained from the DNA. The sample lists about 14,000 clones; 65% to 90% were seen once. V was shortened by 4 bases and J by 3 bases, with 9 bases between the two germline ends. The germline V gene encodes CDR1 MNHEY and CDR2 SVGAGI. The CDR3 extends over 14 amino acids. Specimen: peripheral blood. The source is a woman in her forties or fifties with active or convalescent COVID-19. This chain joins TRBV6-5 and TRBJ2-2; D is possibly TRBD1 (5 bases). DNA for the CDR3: TGTGCCAGCAGTTCTCAGGGCTACACCGGGGAGCTGTTTTTT. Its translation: CASSSQGYTGELFF.